Following are 31 T cell receptor beta chains from one sample sequenced in a study of tumor-infiltrating lymphocytes in primary liver carcinoma. DNA and RNA were both co-extracted from approximately 20-30 mg of bulk tissue that had not been sorted. TCR beta cDNA was prepared out of around 460 ng total RNA by means of a constant-region primer. Investigators got TCR beta libraries out of three nested multiplex PCR rounds, done with slightly modified ARM-PCR. A C-beta reverse primer and TRBV1-TRBV30 forward primers served in each of the first two PCR rounds, at ten to eleven cycles apiece. A single record per CDR3 protein comes from TCRdb applying MiXCR to the multiplex PCR reads. The table shows approximately 76,000 distinct CDR3 sequences, with 60% to 80% occurring only once. The sample comprised liver tumor tissue from sampling region 4. Subset of the sample: tumor region T4, right-lateral pole. Receptors originate from a woman aged 55-69 years with primary liver carcinoma and hepatitis B virus infection.

By proportion, this clonotype is medium-sized. The V call is TRBV29-1, the J call TRBJ2-3; TRBD1 aligns across 8 bases. The CDR3 spans 15 residues. CDR1 is SQVTM and CDR2 is ANQGSEA in the germline V gene. V shed 7 bases, J shed 1 base, and the junction held 10 bases outside the gene matches. The CDR3 region has the DNA TGCAGCGCTATGACAGGGGTCAGCGGCACAGATACGCAGTATTTT. Translated, it gives CSAMTGVSGTDTQYF.

For this clonotype: The conserved closing phenylalanine or tryptophan is absent in this CDR3, likely reflecting a read error. This chain uses TRBV11-2 with TRBJ2-7; maybe TRBD2 (5 bases). The length of the CDR3 is 16 residues. Germline loops: CDR1 SGHAT, CDR2 FQNNGV. The V gene lost 5 bases and the J gene lost 3 bases, with 20 bases spanning the gap. The CDR3 region is CASSIASEAGGYEQYI. The CDR3 DNA follows: TGTGCCAGCAGCATAGCGTCGGAGGCAGGAGGCTACGAGCAGTACATC.

V gene TRBV10-3 combines with J gene TRBJ1-4, with D hard to call. V was trimmed by 3 bases and J by 2 bases, leaving 10 bases between them. Per germline, CDR1 ENHRY and CDR2 SYGVKD. The CDR3 sequence is 15 residues long. The CDR3 here is CAISEASSTNEKLFF. The CDR3 bases are TGTGCCATCAGTGAAGCCAGTTCGACTAATGAAAAACTGTTTTTT.

In the case of this clonotype: Germline and junction disagree at one end, which may indicate a read error. V usage is TRBV4-2 and J usage is TRBJ1-2, with no clear D. CDR1 is LGHNA and CDR2 is YNFKEQ in the germline V gene. This CDR3 has 15 amino acids. CDR3 sequence (DNA): TGTGCCACCAGCCAAGATATTTACAGCTCCTATAGCTACACCTTC. Its translation is CATSQDIYSSYSYTF.

The V gene is TRBV20-1, the J gene TRBJ1-6, with TRBD1 as a possible D gene (5 bases). V lost 5 bases, J lost 0 bases, and 20 bases lay in between. The CDR3 sequence is 18 residues long. The V gene's germline CDR1 is DFQATT and CDR2 SNEGSKA (reference sequence). CDR3 loop: CSAGGTGDGLSYNSPLHF. As DNA, the CDR3 is TGCAGTGCTGGGGGGACGGGGGACGGGCTCTCCTATAATTCACCCCTCCACTTT.

The genes are TRBV28 and TRBJ2-3, with D tentatively TRBD1 (6 bases). CDR1 is MDHEN and CDR2 is SYDVKM in the germline V gene. The CDR3 is made up of 13 amino acids. Trimming pared 10 bases from V and 12 bases from J, leaving 23 bases between. The CDR3 loop reads CANNRGIPGQQYF. In DNA, the CDR3 is TGTGCCAACAATCGAGGGATCCCGGGACAACAGTATTTT.

About this clonotype itself: The conserved phenylalanine or tryptophan is not found at the CDR3 terminus, so this likely reflects a read error. This rearrangement joins TRBV20-1 to TRBJ2-3; 9 nucleotides align to TRBD2. The CDR3 loop spans 14 amino acids. In germline, CDR1 is DFQATT, CDR2 SNEGSKA (reference sequence). V shed 5 bases and J 4 bases; nucleotides not matched to a gene: 7. The CDR3 reads CSAGASGMADTQYY. In DNA form, the CDR3 reads TGCAGTGCTGGGGCTAGCGGGATGGCAGATACGCAGTATTAT.

A note on this clonotype: One junction end disagrees with the germline gene, perhaps due to a read error. The rearrangement uses TRBV11-2 and TRBJ2-5; the D gene is possibly TRBD1 (5 bases). The CDR3 has 14 residues. CDR1 and CDR2 (germline): SGHAT, FQNNGV. CDR3 region: CASSRWGVVETQYF. In DNA, the CDR3 is TGTGCCAGCAGCCGATGGGGCGTCGTGGAGACCCAGTACTTT.

The sample holds many counts of this clonotype. The rearrangement uses TRBV6-5 and TRBJ2-1; 11 nucleotides agree with TRBD2. Losses at the gene ends were 6 bases for V and 8 bases for J; bases not matched to a gene: 6. The CDR3 contains 14 residues. Germline CDR1 is MNHEY and CDR2 is SVGAGI. CDR3 coding DNA: TGTGCCAGCAGGCCACTAGCGGGAGAACATGAGCAGTTCTTC. Residues: CASRPLAGEHEQFF.

This clonotype appeared a single time. A much more abundant neighbour one base away suggests this may be a read error. The rearrangement uses TRBV28 and TRBJ2-7; 7 bases map to TRBD1. The germline V gene encodes CDR1 MDHEN and CDR2 SYDVKM. There are 14 residues in the CDR3. The CDR3 sequence is CASSLTQGQGEEYF. The CDR3 nucleotides read TGTGCCAGCAGTTTAACACAGGGGCAGGGCGAGGAGTACTTC.

Notes on this clonotype: One junction end disagrees with the germline gene, perhaps due to a read error. The genes are TRBV11-2 and TRBJ2-3; TRBD1 agrees at 9 bases. Germline V gives CDR1 SGHAT, CDR2 FQNNGV. The CDR3 is 15 amino acids. In DNA form, the CDR3 reads TGTGTCAGCCGGCCGGGGTCAGGGGACAGGGATACGAAGTGTTTT. It is translated as CVSRPGSGDRDTKCF.

This clonotype came up many times. This chain uses TRBV30 with TRBJ2-2, with D perhaps given as TRBD1 or TRBD2 (5 bases each). The CDR3 loop spans 12 amino acids. Between the trimmed V and J ends, which lost 3 bases and 6 bases, there was a span of 8 bases. CDR1 and CDR2 from the germline V gene are GTSNPN and SVGIG (reference sequence). DNA of the CDR3: TGTGCCTGGAGGAGGGACGCCGGGGAGCTGTTTTTT. Encoded protein: CAWRRDAGELFF. The full variable domain, its missing parts supplied by reference TRBV30 and TRBJ2-2, is SQTIHQWPATLVQPVGSPLSLECTVEGTSNPNLYWYRQAAGRGLQLLFYSVGIGQISSEVPQNLSASRPQDRQFILSSKKLLLSDSGFYLCAWRRDAGELFFGEGSRLTVL.

A note on this clonotype: A much bigger clone sits one base away, suggesting this may be a read error. This rearrangement joins TRBV19 to TRBJ2-2, with TRBD1 identical over 7 bases. The CDR3 covers 15 residues. V shed 3 bases and J 0 bases; nucleotides not matched to a gene: 1. CDR1 is LNHDA and CDR2 is SQIVND in the germline V gene (reference sequence). The CDR3 DNA reads as TGTGCCAGTAGTATGACAGGGACGAACACCGGGGAGCTGTTTTTT. This translates into CASSMTGTNTGELFF.

The chain carries TRBV21-1 and TRBJ2-1; the tabulated D call, TRBD2, remains unverified against the DNA. TRBV21-1 has pseudogene status. This CDR3 contains 16 residues. In DNA, the CDR3 is TGTGCCAGCAGCCAAAGGACTAGCGGGAGTAAAAATGAGCAGTTCTTC. As protein: CASSQRTSGSKNEQFF.

This clonotype is a singleton in its sample. Possible read error: a much larger clone is one base away. Lacking the conserved final phenylalanine or tryptophan, this CDR3 likely reflects a read error. The chain employs TRBV11-3 and TRBJ2-3; the match to TRBD2 covers 10 bases. Germline CDR1 and CDR2: SGHNT and YENEEA. The CDR3 length is 17 residues. V was clipped by 1 base and J by 1 base; unmatched bases: 5. The CDR3 DNA is TGTGCCAGCAGCTTAGGATCTAGCGGGAGCCGCACAGATACGCAGTATTTG. Translation gives CASSLGSSGSRTDTQYL.

The chain joins TRBV10-3 to TRBJ2-5; D gene ambiguous. The CDR3 consists of 14 residues. The germline V gene encodes CDR1 ENHRY and CDR2 SYGVKD. The V and J ends lost 5 bases and 5 bases respectively, with 15 bases between them. The CDR3 loop reads CAISPRVGSETQYF. The CDR3 DNA is TGTGCCATCAGTCCCAGAGTAGGGTCGGAGACCCAGTACTTC.

A remark on this clonotype: At one end the junction does not follow the germline gene, possibly because of a read error. The V gene is TRBV4-1, the J gene TRBJ2-7; perhaps TRBD1 as D (7 bases). This CDR3 region has 14 residues. CDR1 is MGHRA, CDR2 YSYEKL, per germline. This CDR3 is CVSRPSGGLYEQYF. The DNA for the CDR3 is TGCGTCAGCAGACCGTCAGGGGGGCTCTACGAGCAGTACTTC.

A remark on this clonotype: This may arise from a read error, as a much more abundant clone is one base away. The gene calls are TRBV5-6 and TRBJ2-5, with no clear D. Germline V CDR1 and CDR2: SGHDT, YYEEEE. The CDR3 is 13 residues long. This chain's CDR3 is CASGLVRYETQYF. The CDR3 nucleotides are TGTGCCAGCGGCTTGGTGCGGTATGAGACCCAGTACTTC.

With regard to this clonotype: A much larger clone differs from this one at a single base, so this may be a read error. J is TRBJ1-2 and V is TRBV25-1, with D hard to call. Looked up from germline, CDR1 is MGHDK and CDR2 is SYGVNS. Trimming took 5 bases from V and 0 from J, leaving 10 bases between them. The CDR3 extends over 14 amino acids. CDR3 coding DNA: TGTGCCAGCAGTAAGCCGACCGCTAACTATGGCTACACCTTC. The encoded protein is CASSKPTANYGYTF.

Relative to its sample, this clonotype is medium-sized. The chain recombines TRBV5-4 with TRBJ2-5; TRBD1 matches 7 bases. This CDR3 contains 16 residues. V trimming: 4 bases; J trimming: 5 bases; junction bases outside the gene matches: 14. Germline lookup yields CDR1 SGHNT and CDR2 YYREEE (reference sequence). CDR3 in amino acids: CASSPGQTPSRETQYF. In nucleotides, the CDR3 is TGTGCCAGCAGCCCGGGACAGACACCTTCAAGGGAGACCCAGTACTTC.

Points on this clonotype: A much larger clonotype is one base distant, so this may be a read error. The rearrangement joins TRBV7-9 to TRBJ1-1, with TRBD1 identical over 11 bases. From germline, CDR1 is SEHNR and CDR2 FQNEAQ (reference sequence). The CDR3 totals 14 residues. In nucleotides, the CDR3 is TGTGCCAGCAGCCGGGACAGGGGGGACACTAAAGCTTTCTTT. Amino acids: CASSRDRGDTKAFF.

Details on this clonotype: A much more abundant neighbour one base away suggests this may be a read error. The chain has TRBV28 and TRBJ2-7; 9 bases are a match to TRBD1. The CDR3 is 15 amino acids. CDR1 and CDR2 from the germline V gene are MDHEN and SYDVKM. V shed 6 bases, J shed 1 base, and the junction held 7 bases outside the gene matches. The DNA of the CDR3 is TGTGCCAGCAGACCATTGACAGGGGGGTCCTACGAGCAGTACTTC. Translating gives CASRPLTGGSYEQYF.

Concerning this clonotype itself: The conserved closing phenylalanine or tryptophan is absent in this CDR3, likely reflecting a read error. V gene TRBV4-1 combines with J gene TRBJ2-3; TRBD2 aligns across 7 bases. The CDR3 length is 15 residues. Germline loops: CDR1 MGHRA, CDR2 YSYEKL. CDR3 amino acids: CAGSQGLLSTDTQYL. The DNA for the CDR3 is TGCGCCGGCAGTCAGGGACTACTAAGCACAGATACGCAGTATCTT.

With respect to this clonotype: This may stem from a read error, because a much larger clone lies one nucleotide away. The rearrangement uses TRBV5-8 and TRBJ2-7; no clear D gene. V was trimmed by 2 bases and J by 0 bases, leaving 12 bases between them. Looked up from germline, CDR1 is SGHTS and CDR2 is YDEGEE. This CDR3 is 15 amino acids long. The CDR3 sequence: CASSFSPGASYEQYF. CDR3 in DNA: TGTGCCAGCAGCTTCTCCCCAGGAGCCTCCTACGAGCAGTACTTC.

Worth noting for this clonotype: This may stem from a read error, because a much larger clone lies one nucleotide away. The chain couples TRBV7-2 to TRBJ1-1; the D is unclear. Between the trimmed V and J ends, which lost 1 base and 11 bases, there was a span of 11 bases. The CDR3 covers 12 residues. Germline CDR1 reads SGHTA; CDR2 reads FQGNSA. The CDR3 DNA sequence: TGTGCCAGCAGCTTAGAATCCCCGGGGGCTTTCTTT. Its protein is CASSLESPGAFF.

Only a few counts were recorded for this clonotype. A read error may produce the germline difference seen at one junction end. The chain uses TRBV11-2 and TRBJ2-3, with TRBD1 matching over 12 bases. Germline CDR1 and CDR2: SGHAT and FQNNGV. This CDR3 is 14 amino acids long. Here the CDR3 DNA reads TGTGCCAACAGCTTGGGGACAGGGGGCAATACGCAGTATTTT. It specifies CANSLGTGGNTQYF. The full variable domain, in which reference TRBV11-2 and TRBJ2-3 provide the parts outside the CDR3, is EAGVAQSPRYKIIEKRQSVAFWCNPISGHATLYWYQQILGQGPKLLIQFQNNGVVDDSQLPKDRFSAERLKGVDSTLKIQPAKLEDSAVYLCANSLGTGGNTQYFGPGTRLTVL.

With regard to this clonotype: A much larger clone lies one base from this, so it may be a read error. The rearrangement uses TRBV5-1 and TRBJ1-1; possible D gene TRBD1, 6 bases. The CDR3 has 12 amino acids. Germline CDR1 is SGHRS and CDR2 is YFSETQ. The CDR3 here is CTSGDTNTEAFF. DNA for the CDR3: TGCACCAGCGGGGACACGAACACTGAAGCTTTCTTT.

This chain links TRBV7-3 with TRBJ2-7; 8 positions match TRBD1. This CDR3 is built from 14 residues. Per the germline V gene, CDR1 is SGHTA and CDR2 is FQGTGA. V lost 8 bases to trimming and J lost 5 bases; unmatched junction nucleotides: 11. The CDR3, as DNA: TGTGCCAGCGGCCCGGGGACAGGTGGGGACGAGCAGTACTTC. It translates to CASGPGTGGDEQYF.

Note on this clonotype: The junction shows a germline mismatch at one end, possibly a read error. The rearrangement links TRBV6-5 to TRBJ2-7; D perhaps matches TRBD1 (7 bases). Germline V gene sequence: CDR1 MNHEY, CDR2 SVGAGI. CDR3 length: 14 amino acids. The CDR3 DNA follows: TGTGCCAGCAGTCCCCAGGGGGGTGACTACGGGCAGTACTTC. Translated, it gives CASSPQGGDYGQYF.

Worth noting for this clonotype: This may stem from a read error, because a much larger clone lies one nucleotide away. The V call is TRBV28, the J call TRBJ2-7; the D is unclear. This CDR3 contains 13 residues. Trimming shortened V by 4 bases and J by 2 bases, and 9 bases separated the two germline ends. Germline-derived CDR1 and CDR2 are MDHEN and SYDVKM. In nucleotides, the CDR3 is TGTGCCAGCAGTTCAATGGCTACCTACGAGCAGTACTTC. Its protein is CASSSMATYEQYF.

Comment on this clonotype: At one end, the junction sequence differs from germline, possibly due to a read error. CDR3 bases: TGTGCCTGCAGCTCAGGACAGGGAAATTCGCCCCTCCACTTT. Amino acid sequence: CACSSGQGNSPLHF. The J gene is TRBJ1-6, the V gene TRBV28; TRBD1 agrees at 8 bases. The V gene's germline CDR1 is MDHEN and CDR2 SYDVKM. The CDR3 length is 14 residues.